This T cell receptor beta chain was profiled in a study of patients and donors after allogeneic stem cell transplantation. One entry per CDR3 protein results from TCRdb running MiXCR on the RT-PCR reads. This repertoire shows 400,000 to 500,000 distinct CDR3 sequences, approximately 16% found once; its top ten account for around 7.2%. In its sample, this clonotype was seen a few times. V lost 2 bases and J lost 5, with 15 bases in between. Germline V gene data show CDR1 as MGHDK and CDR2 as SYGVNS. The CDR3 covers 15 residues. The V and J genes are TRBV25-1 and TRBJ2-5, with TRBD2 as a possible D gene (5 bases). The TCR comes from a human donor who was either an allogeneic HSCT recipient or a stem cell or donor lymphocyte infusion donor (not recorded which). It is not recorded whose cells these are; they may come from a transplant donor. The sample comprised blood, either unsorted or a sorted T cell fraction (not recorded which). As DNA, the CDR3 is TGTGCCAGCAGTGAACACTTCGGGGTAGGGGAGACCCAGTACTTC. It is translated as CASSEHFGVGETQYF.